The next 30 T cell receptor beta chains were all read from a single sample in a study of blood T cell repertoires in COVID-19. The repertoire was sequenced with immunoSEQ multiplex PCR; TCRdb's copy has only in-frame clones and lacks some. The sample holds hundreds of thousands of clones, about 89% seen once. The material sequenced was peripheral blood. Every receptor here comes from a woman in her forties or fifties with COVID-19, enrolled during active disease.

This clone occurred once. The rearrangement uses TRBV9 and TRBJ2-4, with TRBD1 matching 7 bases. The CDR3 has 14 residues. Germline V gene sequence: CDR1 SGDLS, CDR2 YYNGEE. V dropped 8 bases and J dropped 9; count of bases not matched to a gene: 14. The CDR3 sequence: CARGFQGTVPIQYF. The CDR3 DNA follows: TGTGCCAGAGGATTTCAGGGGACAGTACCCATTCAGTACTTC.

The chain has TRBV27 and TRBJ1-2, with TRBD1 matching 7 bases. V was pared by 2 bases and J by 8 bases, with 11 bases of the junction left unmatched. Germline values: CDR1 MNHEY, CDR2 SMNVEV (reference sequence). The CDR3 runs to 15 residues. The CDR3 reads CASSLAAGGFGGYTF. The DNA for the CDR3 is TGTGCCAGCAGTTTAGCGGCAGGGGGTTTCGGGGGCTACACCTTC.

The chain recombines TRBV6-5 with TRBJ1-1; 9 bases map to TRBD1. The V gene's germline CDR1 is MNHEY and CDR2 SVGAGI. The CDR3 is made up of 14 amino acids. Trimming at V came to 11 bases and at J to 11 bases, leaving 18 bases not matched to a gene. CDR3 region: CAAQRLGTGSRAFF. The CDR3 nucleotides read TGTGCCGCTCAGAGGCTTGGGACAGGGAGTAGGGCTTTCTTT.

The count of this clone is one. The CDR3 nucleotides are TGTGCCAGCAGCCCGGGACAGGAGCCTACTAACTATGGCTACACCTTC. Translation: CASSPGQEPTNYGYTF. V is TRBV19 and J is TRBJ1-2, with TRBD1 matching 8 bases. V shed 9 bases, J shed 0 bases, and the junction held 12 bases outside the gene matches. The CDR3 runs to 16 residues. From germline, CDR1 is LNHDA and CDR2 SQIVND (reference sequence).

This clone has only one observation. The V call is TRBV6-5, the J call TRBJ2-5; the D gene is possibly TRBD2 (5 bases). Deletions cut 7 bases from V and 4 bases from J, with 7 bases between. Germline V lookup: CDR1 MNHEY, CDR2 SVGAGI. The CDR3 length is 11 residues. In nucleotides, the CDR3 is TGTGCCAGCATCCGGGGAGAGACCCAGTACTTC. Its translation is CASIRGETQYF.

The chain links TRBV29-1 to TRBJ2-7, with 11 bases identical to TRBD1. CDR1 is SQVTM and CDR2 is ANQGSEA in the germline V gene. This CDR3 has 14 amino acids. The J segment lost 7 bases and the V segment lost 6 bases, leaving 11 bases of the junction unmatched. The CDR3 sequence is CSVPGDRGMREQYF. CDR3 bases: TGCAGCGTACCCGGGGACAGGGGGATGAGAGAGCAGTACTTC.

This chain links TRBV5-1 with TRBJ1-1, with D uncertain. Trimming took 2 bases from V and 1 from J, leaving 9 bases between them. This CDR3 has 14 amino acids. CDR1 and CDR2 from the germline V gene are SGHRS and YFSETQ. Here the CDR3 DNA reads TGCGCCAGCAGCTTCGAAGAGGGGAACACTGAAGCTTTCTTT. As protein: CASSFEEGNTEAFF.

The rearrangement joins TRBV11-2 to TRBJ1-4, with D uncertain. CDR3 length: 15 amino acids. V lost 2 bases to trimming and J lost 8 bases, with 15 bases between them. CDR1 is SGHAT and CDR2 is FQNNGV in the germline V gene. CDR3 nucleotide sequence: TGTGCCAGCAGCTTACGGGGAACAGCCAGCGAAAAACTGTTTTTT. Amino acid sequence: CASSLRGTASEKLFF.

The chain couples TRBV2 to TRBJ1-2; 8 bases line up with TRBD1. Germline assignment: CDR1 SNHLY and CDR2 FYNNEI. V lost 5 bases to trimming and J lost 8 bases; unmatched junction nucleotides: 7. The CDR3 runs 13 residues. CDR3 sequence (DNA): TGTGCCAGCAGTCTGGACAGGGAGCTGGGCTACACCTTC. Its protein is CASSLDRELGYTF.

V usage is TRBV30 and J usage is TRBJ1-2; TRBD1 matches 10 bases. Germline V CDR1 and CDR2: GTSNPN, SVGIG (reference sequence). J gave up 2 bases and V 1 base, and 1 base lay outside the gene matches. This CDR3 is built from 14 residues. CDR3 coding DNA: TGTGCCTGGAGTGCGGACAGGGGGAACTATGGCTACACCTTC. This gives the protein CAWSADRGNYGYTF. Looking up the rest from reference TRBV30 and TRBJ1-2 gives the full variable domain: SQTIHQWPATLVQPVGSPLSLECTVEGTSNPNLYWYRQAAGRGLQLLFYSVGIGQISSEVPQNLSASRPQDRQFILSSKKLLLSDSGFYLCAWSADRGNYGYTFGSGTRLTVV.

The chain uses TRBV27 and TRBJ2-3; 9 bases line up with TRBD1. Germline CDR1 is MNHEY and CDR2 is SMNVEV (reference sequence). Germline trimming cut 5 bases from V and 4 bases from J; bases unmatched to any gene: 19. The CDR3 length is 19 residues. The CDR3 protein is CASSPQTFPGQGMSDTQYF. The CDR3 DNA reads as TGTGCCAGCAGTCCCCAGACTTTTCCGGGACAGGGTATGTCAGATACGCAGTATTTT.

This clone turned up a few times. V usage is TRBV9 and J usage is TRBJ1-2; no clear D. Germline CDR1 is SGDLS and CDR2 is YYNGEE. V lost 2 bases, J lost 2 bases, and 10 bases lay in between. This CDR3 is 14 amino acids long. For the CDR3, the DNA is TGTGCCAGCAGCGTGACTTCAGCAAACTATGGCTACACCTTC. The encoded protein is CASSVTSANYGYTF.

A single count supports this clone. The V and J genes are TRBV30 and TRBJ1-1; 11 nucleotides match TRBD1. The CDR3 is made up of 18 amino acids. Trimming cost V 0 bases and J 1 base; bases outside gene matches: 10. The germline gives CDR1 GTSNPN, CDR2 SVGIG (reference sequence). This chain's CDR3 is CAWSVILRDRGGNTEAFF. CDR3 nucleotide sequence: TGTGCCTGGAGTGTAATTTTGCGGGACAGGGGGGGGAACACTGAAGCTTTCTTT.

The rearrangement links TRBV6-5 to TRBJ1-2; a possible D gene is TRBD1 (5 bases). Germline V lookup: CDR1 MNHEY, CDR2 SVGAGI. This CDR3 is 11 amino acids long. Trimming left V 7 bases short and J 5 bases short, with 8 bases between. CDR3 bases: TGTGCCAGCACCCAGGGTTATGGCTACACCTTC. It codes for CASTQGYGYTF.

The V and J genes are TRBV3-1 (or the pseudogene TRBV3-2) and TRBJ1-1; 7 positions agree with TRBD1. With 1 base clipped from V and 5 bases from J, the junction kept 10 bases outside the gene matches. The germline gives CDR1 LGHDT, CDR2 YNNKEL (reference sequence). The CDR3 runs 16 residues. The CDR3 region has the DNA TGTGCCAGCAGCCAAGTTGCCCAGGGGGGACGGACTGAAGCTTTCTTT. This translates into CASSQVAQGGRTEAFF.

This clone was seen once. The rearrangement joins TRBV7-9 to TRBJ1-2; D may be TRBD1 (6 bases). CDR1 SEHNR and CDR2 FQNEAQ come from the germline V gene (reference sequence). Trimming removed 3 bases from V and 4 bases from J, with 12 bases in between. The CDR3 runs 14 residues. The CDR3 DNA reads TGTGCCAGCAGCTTCCCGGGGGGCCTCTATGGCTACACCTTC. Residues: CASSFPGGLYGYTF.

V and J are TRBV27 and TRBJ1-1; D is perhaps TRBD1 (5 bases). Trimming removed 6 bases at V and 1 base at J, with 12 bases between. Germline V gene sequence: CDR1 MNHEY, CDR2 SMNVEV (reference sequence). The CDR3 is 14 residues long. This CDR3 reads CASSPGGANTEAFF. CDR3 coding DNA: TGTGCCAGCAGCCCAGGTGGGGCGAACACTGAAGCTTTCTTT.

The chain carries TRBV5-3 and TRBJ1-5; a weak D match, TRBD1 (5 bases). TRBV5-3 is classed as an ORF, of uncertain function. This CDR3 is 15 amino acids long. V was trimmed by 6 bases and J by 1 base, leaving 14 bases between them. The CDR3 sequence is CARITGGMSNQPQHF. The CDR3 DNA follows: TGTGCCAGAATTACGGGGGGGATGAGCAATCAGCCCCAGCATTTT.

The V call is TRBV7-5, the J call TRBJ2-7; TRBD2, the table's D call, lacks a check against the DNA. TRBV7-5 is termed a pseudogene. This CDR3 spans 13 amino acids. The CDR3 DNA is TGTGCCAGAAGCTTAGAGAGCGGGAACGAGCAGTACTTC. Residues: CARSLESGNEQYF.

Only one count was recorded for this clone. The V and J genes are TRBV5-5 and TRBJ1-5, with D maybe TRBD1 (6 bases). CDR1 and CDR2 from the germline V gene are SGHKS and YYEKEE (reference sequence). V shed 4 bases and J shed 5 bases, with 16 bases lying between them. The CDR3 is made up of 15 amino acids. CDR3 in DNA: TGTGCCAGCAGCCCTCGTGGAGGGGGGGATCAGCCCCAGCATTTT. As protein: CASSPRGGGDQPQHF.

There are a few counts of this clone. The chain is built from TRBV19 and TRBJ1-2, with D unresolved. The V end lost 0 bases, the J end lost 4 bases, and 12 bases lay between the germline ends. The germline V gene has CDR1 LNHDA and CDR2 SQIVND (reference sequence). The CDR3 has 15 residues. CDR3 nucleotide sequence: TGTGCCAGTAGTATAGAGCGGGGAGCAGGCTATGGCTACACCTTC. Protein sequence: CASSIERGAGYGYTF.

The chain has TRBV19 and TRBJ1-2; D is uncertain. V lost 5 bases and J lost 7, with 8 bases in between. Germline V gene lookup returns CDR1 LNHDA and CDR2 SQIVND (reference sequence). CDR3 length: 11 amino acids. The CDR3 nucleotides are TGTGCCAGTAGTTATTACAGTGGCTACACCTTC. It specifies CASSYYSGYTF.

The chain couples TRBV5-1 to TRBJ2-1, with 11 bases matching TRBD2. The CDR3 sequence is 16 residues long. The germline V gene has CDR1 SGHRS and CDR2 YFSETQ. With V trimmed by 6 bases and J by 0 bases, 5 bases remained unmatched. CDR3 protein: CASTSSGGYSYNEQFF. For the CDR3, the DNA is TGCGCCAGCACATCTAGCGGGGGGTACTCCTACAATGAGCAGTTCTTC.

The chain is built from TRBV3-1 (or the pseudogene TRBV3-2) and TRBJ1-2; no clear D gene. There are 14 residues in the CDR3. V dropped 8 bases and J dropped 0 bases, with 13 bases sitting between them. Germline lookup yields CDR1 LGHDT and CDR2 YNNKEL (reference sequence). The CDR3 DNA reads TGTGCCAGCTCTTTGGGAGAAGCTAACTATGGCTACACCTTC. Its protein is CASSLGEANYGYTF.

The V call is TRBV7-9, the J call TRBJ2-3; 10 bases are a match to TRBD1. The length of the CDR3 is 16 residues. Germline CDR1 is SEHNR and CDR2 is FQNEAQ (reference sequence). Losses at the gene ends were 4 bases for V and 0 bases for J; bases not matched to a gene: 4. The CDR3 loop is CASSWTGGASTDTQYF. The CDR3 DNA reads TGTGCCAGCAGCTGGACAGGGGGTGCTAGCACAGATACGCAGTATTTT.

This chain links TRBV19 with TRBJ2-3, with D maybe TRBD2 (6 bases). This CDR3 spans 14 amino acids. The V and J ends lost 7 bases and 2 bases respectively, with 13 bases between them. In germline, CDR1 is LNHDA, CDR2 SQIVND (reference sequence). CDR3 sequence (DNA): TGTGCCAGTAAAGTATCTAGCGACACAGATACGCAGTATTTT. It codes for CASKVSSDTDTQYF.

The chain carries TRBV6-4 and TRBJ1-6; 11 bases align to TRBD1. J gave up 8 bases and V 9 bases, and 15 bases lay outside the gene matches. Looked up from germline, CDR1 is MRHNA and CDR2 is SNTAGT. CDR3 length equals 17 residues. The CDR3 spells CASTGQGEVSRDSPLHF. The CDR3, as DNA: TGTGCCAGTACGGGACAGGGGGAAGTAAGTCGGGATTCACCCCTCCACTTT.

This sequence joins TRBV7-6 and TRBJ1-1; 8 nucleotides agree with TRBD1. This CDR3 is 14 amino acids long. Germline loops: CDR1 SGHVS, CDR2 FNYEAQ. Trimming took 5 bases from V and 5 from J; bases not matched to a gene: 7. The CDR3 sequence is CASSPDREGTEAFF. The CDR3 nucleotides read TGTGCCAGCAGCCCGGACAGGGAGGGGACTGAAGCTTTCTTT.

V and J are TRBV4-1 and TRBJ2-3, with 9 positions matching TRBD2. The CDR3 loop spans 18 amino acids. Germline values: CDR1 MGHRA, CDR2 YSYEKL. V dropped 0 bases and J dropped 6; count of bases not matched to a gene: 13. The CDR3 nucleotides read TGCGCCAGCAGCCAAGATCTGAGCGGGACTAGCTGGGGGGATACGCAGTATTTT. This codes for CASSQDLSGTSWGDTQYF.

The chain combines TRBV6-5 with TRBJ1-5; TRBD1 matches 7 bases. There are 15 residues in the CDR3. Per germline, CDR1 MNHEY and CDR2 SVGAGI. The junction had 13 bases not matched to a gene; V was cut back by 5 bases and J by 9 bases. This CDR3 is CASSPRGTDPRPQHF. The CDR3 DNA sequence: TGTGCCAGCAGTCCCCGAGGGACAGACCCCCGGCCCCAGCATTTT.